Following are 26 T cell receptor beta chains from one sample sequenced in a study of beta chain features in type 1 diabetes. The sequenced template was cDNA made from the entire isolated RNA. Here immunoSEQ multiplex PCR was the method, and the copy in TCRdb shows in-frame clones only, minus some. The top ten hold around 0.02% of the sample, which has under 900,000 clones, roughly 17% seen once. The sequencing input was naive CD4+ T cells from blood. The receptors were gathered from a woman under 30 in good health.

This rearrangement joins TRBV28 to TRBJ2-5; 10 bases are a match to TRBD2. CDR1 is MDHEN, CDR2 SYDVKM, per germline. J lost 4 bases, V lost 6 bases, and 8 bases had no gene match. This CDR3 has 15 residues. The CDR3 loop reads CASSLAGVEVETQYF. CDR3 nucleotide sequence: TGTGCCAGCAGCCTAGCGGGAGTTGAGGTAGAGACCCAGTACTTC.

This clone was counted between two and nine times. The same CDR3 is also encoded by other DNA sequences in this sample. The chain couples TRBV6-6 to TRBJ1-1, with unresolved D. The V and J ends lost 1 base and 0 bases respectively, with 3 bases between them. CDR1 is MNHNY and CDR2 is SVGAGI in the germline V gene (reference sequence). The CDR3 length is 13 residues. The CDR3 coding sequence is TGTGCCAGCAGTTACTTGGTGAACACTGAAGCTTTCTTT. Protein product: CASSYLVNTEAFF.

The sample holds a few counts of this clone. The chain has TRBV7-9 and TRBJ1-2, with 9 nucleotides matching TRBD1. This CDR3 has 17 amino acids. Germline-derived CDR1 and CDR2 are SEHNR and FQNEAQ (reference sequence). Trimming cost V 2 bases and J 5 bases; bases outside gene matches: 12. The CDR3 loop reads CASSLKPSGQGSYGYTF. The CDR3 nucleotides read TGTGCCAGCAGCTTAAAGCCTTCCGGACAGGGGTCTTATGGCTACACCTTC.

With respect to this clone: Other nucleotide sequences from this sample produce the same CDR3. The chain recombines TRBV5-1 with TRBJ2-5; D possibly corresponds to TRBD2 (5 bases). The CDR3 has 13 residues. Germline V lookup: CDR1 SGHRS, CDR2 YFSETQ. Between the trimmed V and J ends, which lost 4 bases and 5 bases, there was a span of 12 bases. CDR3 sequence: CASSGGLGETQYF. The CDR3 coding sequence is TGCGCCAGCAGCGGCGGACTCGGGGAGACCCAGTACTTC. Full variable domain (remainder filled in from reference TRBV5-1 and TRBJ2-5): KAGVTQTPRYLIKTRGQQVTLSCSPISGHRSVSWYQQTPGQGLQFLFEYFSETQRNKGNFPGRFSGRQFSNSRSEMNVSTLELGDSALYLCASSGGLGETQYFGPGTRLLVL.

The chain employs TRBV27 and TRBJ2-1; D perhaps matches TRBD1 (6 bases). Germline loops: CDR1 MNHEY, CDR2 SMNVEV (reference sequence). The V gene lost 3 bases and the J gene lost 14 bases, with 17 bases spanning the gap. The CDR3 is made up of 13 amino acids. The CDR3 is CASSLIYRTVKFF. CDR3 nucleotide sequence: TGTGCCAGCAGTTTGATCTACCGGACAGTTAAGTTCTTC.

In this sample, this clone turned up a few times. The CDR3 bases are TGTGCCAGCAGCCAAGAACCGGGACTAGCGGGATTCGAGCAGTACTTC. Protein: CASSQEPGLAGFEQYF. The V call is TRBV4-2, the J call TRBJ2-7, with TRBD2 matching 13 bases. The V segment lost 0 bases and the J segment 6 bases; nucleotides outside the gene matches: 5. The CDR3 is 16 residues long. CDR1 LGHNA and CDR2 YNFKEQ come from the germline V gene.

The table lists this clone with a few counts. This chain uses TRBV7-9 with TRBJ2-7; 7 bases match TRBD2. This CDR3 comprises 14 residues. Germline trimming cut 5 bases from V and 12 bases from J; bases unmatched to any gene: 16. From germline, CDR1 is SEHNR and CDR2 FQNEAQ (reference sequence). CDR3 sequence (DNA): TGTGCCAGCAGCCCCCGGAGGATAAGCGGGAAGCTGTACTTC. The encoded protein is CASSPRRISGKLYF.

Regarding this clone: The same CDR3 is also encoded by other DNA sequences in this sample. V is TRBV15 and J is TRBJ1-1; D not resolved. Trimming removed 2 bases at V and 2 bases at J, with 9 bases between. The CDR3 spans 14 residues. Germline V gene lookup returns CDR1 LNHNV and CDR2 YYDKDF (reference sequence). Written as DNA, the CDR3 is TGTGCCACCAGCAGACCTCGAGAAAACACTGAAGCTTTCTTT. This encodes CATSRPRENTEAFF. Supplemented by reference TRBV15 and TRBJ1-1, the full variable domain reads DAMVIQNPRYQVTQFGKPVTLSCSQTLNHNVMYWYQQKSSQAPKLLFHYYDKDFNNEADTPDNFQSRRPNTSFCFLDIRSPGLGDTAMYLCATSRPRENTEAFFGQGTRLTVV.

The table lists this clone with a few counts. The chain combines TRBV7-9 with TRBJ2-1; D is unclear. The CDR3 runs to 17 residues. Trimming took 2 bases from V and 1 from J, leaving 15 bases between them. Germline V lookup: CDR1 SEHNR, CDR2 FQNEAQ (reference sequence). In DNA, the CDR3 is TGTGCCAGCAGCTTAAAGACCGTGAGACAATCCTACAATGAGCAGTTCTTC. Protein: CASSLKTVRQSYNEQFF.

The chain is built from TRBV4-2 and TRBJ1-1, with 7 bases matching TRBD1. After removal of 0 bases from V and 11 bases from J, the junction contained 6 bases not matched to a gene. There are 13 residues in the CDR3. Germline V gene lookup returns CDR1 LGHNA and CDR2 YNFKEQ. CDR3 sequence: CASSQEGRGRAFF. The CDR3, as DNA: TGTGCCAGCAGCCAAGAAGGAAGGGGGCGGGCTTTCTTT.

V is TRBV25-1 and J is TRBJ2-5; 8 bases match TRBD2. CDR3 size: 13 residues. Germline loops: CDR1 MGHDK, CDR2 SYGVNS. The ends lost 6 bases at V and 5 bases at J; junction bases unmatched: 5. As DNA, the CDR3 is TGTGCCAGCAGGGTAGCGGGAACGGAGACCCAGTACTTC. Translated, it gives CASRVAGTETQYF.

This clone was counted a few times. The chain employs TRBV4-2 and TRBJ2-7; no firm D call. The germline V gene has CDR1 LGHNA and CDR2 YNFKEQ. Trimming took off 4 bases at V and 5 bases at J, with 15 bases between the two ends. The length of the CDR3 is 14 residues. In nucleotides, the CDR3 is TGTGCCAGCAGCCCCGTTGGTGAACAAAACGAGCAGTACTTC. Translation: CASSPVGEQNEQYF.

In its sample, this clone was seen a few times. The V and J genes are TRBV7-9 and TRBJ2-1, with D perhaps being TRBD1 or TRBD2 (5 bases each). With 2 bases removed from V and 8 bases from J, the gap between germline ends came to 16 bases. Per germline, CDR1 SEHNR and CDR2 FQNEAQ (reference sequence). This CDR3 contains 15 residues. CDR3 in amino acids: CASSLNEGLRDEQFF. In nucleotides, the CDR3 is TGTGCCAGCAGCTTAAACGAGGGGCTTAGGGATGAGCAGTTCTTC. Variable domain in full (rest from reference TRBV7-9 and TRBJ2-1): DTGVSQNPRHKITKRGQNVTFRCDPISEHNRLYWYRQTLGQGPEFLTYFQNEAQLEKSRLLSDRFSAERPKGSFSTLEIQRTEQGDSAMYLCASSLNEGLRDEQFFGPGTRLTVL.

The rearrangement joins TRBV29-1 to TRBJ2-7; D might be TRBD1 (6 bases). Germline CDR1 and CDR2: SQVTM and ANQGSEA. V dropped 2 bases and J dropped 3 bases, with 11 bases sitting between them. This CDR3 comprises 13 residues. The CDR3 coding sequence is TGCAGCGTTGAAAGTGGACAGAACTACGAGCAGTACTTC. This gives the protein CSVESGQNYEQYF.

The CDR3 loop is CASSKNRVSNEQFF. The CDR3, as DNA: TGTGCCAGCAGCAAAAACAGGGTTTCCAATGAGCAGTTCTTC. The chain employs TRBV7-2 and TRBJ2-1; D is possibly TRBD1 (6 bases). Germline loops: CDR1 SGHTA, CDR2 FQGNSA. This CDR3 has 14 amino acids. V was clipped by 5 bases and J by 6 bases, with 14 bases between them. The full variable domain, completed using reference TRBV7-2 and TRBJ2-1, is GAGVSQSPSNKVTEKGKDVELRCDPISGHTALYWYRQSLGQGLEFLIYFQGNSAPDKSGLPSDRFSAERTGGSVSTLTIQRTQQEDSAVYLCASSKNRVSNEQFFGPGTRLTVL.

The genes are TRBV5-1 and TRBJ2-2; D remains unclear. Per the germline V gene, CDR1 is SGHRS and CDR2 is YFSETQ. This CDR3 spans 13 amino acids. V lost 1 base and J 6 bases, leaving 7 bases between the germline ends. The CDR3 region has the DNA TGCGCCAGCAGCTTGACGACCGCCGGGGAGCTGTTTTTT. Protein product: CASSLTTAGELFF.

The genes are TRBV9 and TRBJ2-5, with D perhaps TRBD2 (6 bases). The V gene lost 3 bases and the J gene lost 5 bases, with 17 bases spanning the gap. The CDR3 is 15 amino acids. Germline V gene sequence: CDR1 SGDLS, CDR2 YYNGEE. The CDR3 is CASSGKALRGETQYF. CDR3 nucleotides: TGTGCCAGCAGCGGGAAAGCCCTACGGGGGGAGACCCAGTACTTC.

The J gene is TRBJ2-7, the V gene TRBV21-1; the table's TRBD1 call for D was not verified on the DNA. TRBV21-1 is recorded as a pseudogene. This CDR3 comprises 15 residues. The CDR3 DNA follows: TGTGCCAGCACCCCGAGTGGGCAGGAATGTGACGAGCAGTACTTC. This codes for CASTPSGQECDEQYF.

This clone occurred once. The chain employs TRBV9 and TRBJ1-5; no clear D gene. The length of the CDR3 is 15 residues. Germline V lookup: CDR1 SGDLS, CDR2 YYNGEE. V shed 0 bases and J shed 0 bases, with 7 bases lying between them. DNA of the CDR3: TGTGCCAGCAGCGTAGGTGCAGCTAGCAATCAGCCCCAGCATTTT. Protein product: CASSVGAASNQPQHF.

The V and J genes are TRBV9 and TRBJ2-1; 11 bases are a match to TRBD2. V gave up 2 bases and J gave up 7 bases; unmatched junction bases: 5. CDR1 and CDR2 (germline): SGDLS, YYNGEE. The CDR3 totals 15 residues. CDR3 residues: CASSVSSGRKNEQFF. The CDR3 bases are TGTGCCAGCAGCGTCTCTAGCGGGAGGAAGAATGAGCAGTTCTTC.

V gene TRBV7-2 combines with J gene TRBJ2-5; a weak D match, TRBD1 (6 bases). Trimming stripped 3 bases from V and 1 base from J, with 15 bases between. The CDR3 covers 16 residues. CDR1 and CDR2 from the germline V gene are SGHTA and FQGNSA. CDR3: CASSFAGVGGQETQYF. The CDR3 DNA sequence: TGTGCCAGCAGCTTTGCTGGAGTAGGGGGCCAAGAGACCCAGTACTTC. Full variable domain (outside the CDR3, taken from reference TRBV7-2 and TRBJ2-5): GAGVSQSPSNKVTEKGKDVELRCDPISGHTALYWYRQSLGQGLEFLIYFQGNSAPDKSGLPSDRFSAERTGGSVSTLTIQRTQQEDSAVYLCASSFAGVGGQETQYFGPGTRLLVL.

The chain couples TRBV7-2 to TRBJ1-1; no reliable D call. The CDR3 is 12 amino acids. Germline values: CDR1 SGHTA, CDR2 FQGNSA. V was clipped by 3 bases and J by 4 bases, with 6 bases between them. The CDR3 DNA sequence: TGTGCCAGCAGCTTGTGGGGCACTGAAGCTTTCTTT. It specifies CASSLWGTEAFF.

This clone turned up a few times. CDR3 coding DNA: TGTGCCAGCAGTTATACCTACAATGAGCAGTTCTTC. It codes for CASSYTYNEQFF. The chain uses TRBV6-6 and TRBJ2-1; D unresolved. CDR3 length: 12 residues. CDR1 and CDR2 (germline): MNHNY, SVGAGI (reference sequence). Trimming took 3 bases from V and 2 from J, leaving 2 bases between them.

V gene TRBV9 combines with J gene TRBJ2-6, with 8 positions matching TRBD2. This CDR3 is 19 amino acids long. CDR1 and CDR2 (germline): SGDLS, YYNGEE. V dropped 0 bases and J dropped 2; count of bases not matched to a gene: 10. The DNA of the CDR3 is TGTGCCAGCAGCGTAGAGAGGGGCGGGAGGTCCACTGGGGCCAACGTCCTGACTTTC. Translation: CASSVERGGRSTGANVLTF.

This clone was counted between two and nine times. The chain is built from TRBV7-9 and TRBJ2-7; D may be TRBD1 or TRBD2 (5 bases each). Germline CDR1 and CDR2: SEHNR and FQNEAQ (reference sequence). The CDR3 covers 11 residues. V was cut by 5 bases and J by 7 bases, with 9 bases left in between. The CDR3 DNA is TGTGCCAGCAGCCGAGGGGAAGAGCAGTACTTC. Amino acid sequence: CASSRGEEQYF.

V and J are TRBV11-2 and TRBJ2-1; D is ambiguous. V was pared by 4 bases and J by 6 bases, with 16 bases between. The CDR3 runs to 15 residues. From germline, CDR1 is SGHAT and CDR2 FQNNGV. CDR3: CASSSTQKVVNEQFF. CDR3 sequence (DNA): TGTGCCAGCAGCTCTACTCAGAAGGTAGTCAATGAGCAGTTCTTC.